What follows are 28 T cell receptor beta chains derived from one specimen sequenced in a study of CD8+ T cells in alopecia areata. Reverse transcription of extracted RNA yielded cDNA, which provided the sequencing template. Some clones are missing from TCRdb's copy, which holds only in-frame ones; the method was immunoSEQ multiplex PCR. Among some 130,000 clones listed, about 59% were seen once. Treatment of the sample: oral pan-JAK inhibitor, 5-10 mg twice daily. Sequencing used CD8+ T cells sorted from blood, obtained at week 4, from a patient treated with tofacitinib. The source of these receptors is a human donor with alopecia areata.

The chain couples TRBV13 to TRBJ2-7, with D maybe TRBD2 (6 bases). Germline CDR1 reads PRHDT; CDR2 reads FYEKMQ (reference sequence). The CDR3 length is 16 residues. The V and J ends lost 5 bases and 0 bases respectively, with 17 bases between them. Here the CDR3 reads CASSLGEGRSSYEQYF. The CDR3 DNA sequence: TGTGCCAGCAGCCTCGGAGAGGGGAGGAGCTCCTACGAGCAGTACTTC.

This clone came up a few times. The chain combines TRBV7-8 with TRBJ1-5; no reliable D call. The germline gives CDR1 SGHVS, CDR2 FQNEAQ. This CDR3 region has 15 residues. Deletions cut 5 bases from V and 4 bases from J, with 15 bases between. The CDR3 sequence: CASSPRGLSNQPQHF. The CDR3 DNA reads TGTGCCAGCAGCCCGCGGGGATTAAGTAATCAGCCCCAGCATTTT.

The V and J genes are TRBV29-1 and TRBJ2-1; the D call may be TRBD1 or TRBD2 (6 bases each). V dropped 7 bases and J dropped 3 bases, with 10 bases sitting between them. CDR1 and CDR2 from the germline V gene are SQVTM and ANQGSEA. The CDR3 covers 12 residues. CDR3 residues: CSGGAGYNEQFF. The CDR3 bases are TGCAGCGGGGGGGCCGGCTACAATGAGCAGTTCTTC.

V and J are TRBV7-3 and TRBJ2-1; D ambiguous. The CDR3 loop spans 13 amino acids. V gave up 5 bases and J gave up 4 bases, with 9 bases separating them. The V gene's germline CDR1 is SGHTA and CDR2 FQGTGA. CDR3 coding DNA: TGTGCCAGCAGCCCCCGACCGTACAATGAGCAGTTCTTC. This codes for CASSPRPYNEQFF.

This clone occurred a few times. V usage is TRBV5-6 and J usage is TRBJ2-7; the D is unclear. V dropped 7 bases and J dropped 1 base, with 15 bases sitting between them. This CDR3 is built from 14 residues. CDR1 is SGHDT, CDR2 YYEEEE, per germline. Here the CDR3 reads CASAPLPISYEQYF. The DNA for the CDR3 is TGTGCCAGCGCACCCCTCCCTATATCCTACGAGCAGTACTTC.

CDR3 coding DNA: TGTGCCACCAGCAGAGATCTTGGGTACAATCAGCCCCAGCATTTT. Its protein is CATSRDLGYNQPQHF. The genes are TRBV15 and TRBJ1-5; no reliable D call. In germline, CDR1 is LNHNV, CDR2 YYDKDF (reference sequence). Trimming removed 0 bases from V and 3 bases from J, with 9 bases in between. The CDR3 has 15 amino acids.

V gene TRBV27 combines with J gene TRBJ1-1, with 7 bases that match TRBD1. The junction had 6 bases not matched to a gene; V was cut back by 5 bases and J by 0 bases. CDR1 MNHEY and CDR2 SMNVEV come from the germline V gene (reference sequence). The length of the CDR3 is 15 residues. The DNA of the CDR3 is TGTGCCAGCAGTCCGGGACAGTTGATGAACACTGAAGCTTTCTTT. Residues: CASSPGQLMNTEAFF.

DNA for the CDR3: TGTGCCAGCAGCCCCCGTCTACAGGGACGATTATCCCAGCATTTT. It yields the protein CASSPRLQGRLSQHF. The chain has TRBV7-8 and TRBJ1-5; the D gene is possibly TRBD1 (6 bases). Trimming stripped 5 bases from V and 11 bases from J, with 22 bases between. The CDR3 is 15 amino acids. Germline V gene sequence: CDR1 SGHVS, CDR2 FQNEAQ.

The gene calls are TRBV5-6 and TRBJ2-7; D call uncertain. Germline lookup yields CDR1 SGHDT and CDR2 YYEEEE. The CDR3 runs to 13 residues. V was shortened by 4 bases and J by 2 bases, with 10 bases between the two germline ends. This CDR3 is CASSVGPPYEQYF. For the CDR3, the DNA is TGTGCCAGCAGCGTCGGACCGCCCTACGAGCAGTACTTC.

This clone was observed a handful of times. Other DNA sequences in this specimen translate into the identical CDR3. V is TRBV29-1 and J is TRBJ1-1, with 9 positions matching TRBD1. Germline trimming cut 7 bases from V and 6 bases from J; bases unmatched to any gene: 3. The CDR3 length is 11 residues. The V gene's germline CDR1 is SQVTM and CDR2 ANQGSEA. The CDR3 reads CSARTGAEAFF. CDR3 bases: TGCAGCGCTCGGACAGGGGCTGAAGCTTTCTTT.

This chain connects TRBV5-1 to TRBJ2-3, with 7 bases lining up with TRBD1. Per the germline V gene, CDR1 is SGHRS and CDR2 is YFSETQ. The junction had 10 bases not matched to a gene; V was cut back by 4 bases and J by 2 bases. CDR3 length: 16 amino acids. CDR3 sequence (DNA): TGCGCCAGCAGCATCTTCCCCGGGACAGTCACAGATACGCAGTATTTT. It translates to CASSIFPGTVTDTQYF. The variable domain in full, completed from reference TRBV5-1 and TRBJ2-3, reads KAGVTQTPRYLIKTRGQQVTLSCSPISGHRSVSWYQQTPGQGLQFLFEYFSETQRNKGNFPGRFSGRQFSNSRSEMNVSTLELGDSALYLCASSIFPGTVTDTQYFGPGTRLTVL.

This clone has more than one count but fewer than ten. The rearrangement links TRBV12-5 to TRBJ1-1; D is ambiguous. Germline CDR1 reads LGHNT; CDR2 reads FRNRAP. V lost 9 bases, J lost 3 bases, and 14 bases lay in between. The CDR3 totals 13 residues. The CDR3 region is CASLSSEDTEAFF. The CDR3 DNA reads TGTGCTAGCCTTAGCAGCGAGGACACTGAAGCTTTCTTT.

V is TRBV29-1 and J is TRBJ2-7; TRBD1 agrees at 10 bases. J lost 1 base, V lost 6 bases, and 6 bases had no gene match. The length of the CDR3 is 14 residues. Germline-derived CDR1 and CDR2 are SQVTM and ANQGSEA. The CDR3 protein is CSVAGQGISYEQYF. As DNA, the CDR3 is TGCAGCGTGGCGGGACAGGGGATTTCCTACGAGCAGTACTTC.

V and J are TRBV2 and TRBJ2-4, with D tentatively TRBD2 (7 bases). Germline loops: CDR1 SNHLY, CDR2 FYNNEI. The CDR3 covers 15 residues. Between the trimmed V and J ends, which lost 7 bases and 8 bases, there was a span of 21 bases. CDR3 in DNA: TGTGCCAGCAAACTGAGGGGGGGCAGTGGAGACATTCAGTACTTC. It codes for CASKLRGGSGDIQYF.

The chain combines TRBV29-1 with TRBJ2-1; D gene ambiguous. This CDR3 spans 14 amino acids. CDR1 is SQVTM, CDR2 ANQGSEA, per germline. The V end was cut by 1 base, the J end by 0 bases, with 7 bases between. CDR3 sequence reads: CSVEGHSSYNEQFF. CDR3 DNA: TGCAGCGTTGAAGGCCACAGCTCCTACAATGAGCAGTTCTTC.

The chain uses TRBV2 and TRBJ2-7; D gene ambiguous. This CDR3 spans 13 amino acids. Looked up from germline, CDR1 is SNHLY and CDR2 is FYNNEI. V lost 4 bases, J lost 1 base, and 8 bases lay in between. The DNA for the CDR3 is TGTGCCAGCAGTGGCAGCTTTTCCTACGAGCAGTACTTC. This gives the protein CASSGSFSYEQYF.

The CDR3 loop is CASSSTGTYEQYF. In nucleotides, the CDR3 is TGTGCCAGCAGTTCGACAGGGACCTACGAGCAGTACTTC. This chain joins TRBV27 and TRBJ2-7, with 7 bases lining up with TRBD1. V was clipped by 4 bases and J by 2 bases; unmatched bases: 2. The CDR3 length is 13 residues. CDR1 is MNHEY and CDR2 is SMNVEV in the germline V gene (reference sequence).

This rearrangement joins TRBV30 to TRBJ1-2; no firm D call. This CDR3 has 12 residues. Germline V gene data show CDR1 as GTSNPN and CDR2 as SVGIG (reference sequence). The V gene lost 4 bases and the J gene lost 0 bases, with 6 bases spanning the gap. In nucleotides, the CDR3 is TGTGCCTGGAAAAGGACTAACTATGGCTACACCTTC. Translated: CAWKRTNYGYTF.

The chain carries TRBV15 and TRBJ1-1; 10 nucleotides agree with TRBD1. V shed 5 bases and J 4 bases; nucleotides not matched to a gene: 4. CDR1 is LNHNV and CDR2 is YYDKDF in the germline V gene (reference sequence). This CDR3 is built from 14 residues. DNA of the CDR3: TGTGCCACCAGCGGTGACAGGGGGCCCACTGAAGCTTTCTTT. It codes for CATSGDRGPTEAFF.

This clone was seen just once. CDR3 protein: CASSAANNEQFF. CDR3 DNA sequence: TGTGCCAGCAGCGCGGCTAATAATGAGCAGTTCTTC. The chain joins TRBV9 to TRBJ2-1; D remains unclear. V gave up 3 bases and J gave up 7 bases, with 8 bases separating them. This CDR3 is built from 12 residues. The germline V gene encodes CDR1 SGDLS and CDR2 YYNGEE.

The chain carries TRBV15 and TRBJ2-2, with D maybe TRBD2 (6 bases). Germline V gene lookup returns CDR1 LNHNV and CDR2 YYDKDF (reference sequence). This CDR3 contains 14 residues. Trimming removed 1 base from V and 5 bases from J, with 8 bases in between. The CDR3 loop reads CATSRGRETGELFF. The DNA of the CDR3 is TGTGCCACCAGCAGAGGGAGGGAAACCGGGGAGCTGTTTTTT. The full variable domain, with the rest looked up from reference TRBV15 and TRBJ2-2, is DAMVIQNPRYQVTQFGKPVTLSCSQTLNHNVMYWYQQKSSQAPKLLFHYYDKDFNNEADTPDNFQSRRPNTSFCFLDIRSPGLGDTAMYLCATSRGRETGELFFGEGSRLTVL.

The count of this clone is one. This chain's CDR3 is CASSTQGAWETQYF. Written as DNA, the CDR3 is TGTGCCAGTAGTACACAGGGGGCTTGGGAGACCCAGTACTTC. The chain links TRBV19 to TRBJ2-5; 9 nucleotides line up with TRBD1. The germline gives CDR1 LNHDA, CDR2 SQIVND (reference sequence). CDR3 length: 14 residues. The junction had 5 bases not matched to a gene; V was cut back by 4 bases and J by 5 bases.

This chain uses TRBV27 with TRBJ1-6; D unresolved. CDR1 is MNHEY and CDR2 is SMNVEV in the germline V gene (reference sequence). This CDR3 has 17 residues. V dropped 1 base and J dropped 5 bases, with 15 bases sitting between them. CDR3 nucleotide sequence: TGTGCCAGCAGTTTATTCCCGGGATCGCCCAATAATTCACCCCTCCACTTT. It translates to CASSLFPGSPNNSPLHF.

This sequence joins TRBV5-6 and TRBJ2-5; D possibly corresponds to TRBD2 (5 bases). Germline V gives CDR1 SGHDT, CDR2 YYEEEE. This CDR3 has 14 residues. Trimming removed 5 bases at V and 5 bases at J, with 16 bases between. CDR3 in amino acids: CASSRKSGYETQYF. The CDR3 bases are TGTGCCAGCAGTCGGAAGTCGGGGTACGAGACCCAGTACTTC.

This clone turned up a few times. This chain joins TRBV30 and TRBJ2-5; TRBD2 agrees at 8 bases. This CDR3 is 15 amino acids long. The V segment lost 0 bases and the J segment 4 bases; nucleotides outside the gene matches: 7. Per germline, CDR1 GTSNPN and CDR2 SVGIG (reference sequence). DNA of the CDR3: TGTGCCTGGAGTGTACGACGGGGGGGAGGAGAGACCCAGTACTTC. This codes for CAWSVRRGGGETQYF.

This chain uses TRBV7-3 with TRBJ1-5; D might be TRBD1 (5 bases). CDR3 length: 15 amino acids. With 4 bases removed from V and 5 bases from J, the gap between germline ends came to 15 bases. Germline CDR1 reads SGHTA; CDR2 reads FQGTGA. The CDR3 DNA reads as TGTGCCAGCAGCTCATCCGGGGCCGGCGATCAGCCCCAGCATTTT. As protein: CASSSSGAGDQPQHF.

This chain links TRBV7-8 with TRBJ2-3; TRBD2 matches 8 bases. Germline V gene sequence: CDR1 SGHVS, CDR2 FQNEAQ. This CDR3 contains 18 residues. J gave up 4 bases and V 4 bases, and 16 bases lay outside the gene matches. The chain's CDR3 is CASSSPRGGGTLADTQYF. Written as DNA, the CDR3 is TGTGCCAGCAGCTCCCCGAGGGGCGGGGGGACCCTCGCAGATACGCAGTATTTT.

The genes are TRBV5-1 and TRBJ2-7; D unclear. V dropped 1 base and J dropped 2 bases, with 7 bases sitting between them. This CDR3 spans 13 amino acids. CDR1 SGHRS and CDR2 YFSETQ come from the germline V gene. CDR3 nucleotides: TGCGCCAGCAGCTTGAACAGCCCCTACGAGCAGTACTTC. Amino acids: CASSLNSPYEQYF.